This T cell receptor beta chain derives from a study of OX40 agonist ivuxolimab in advanced cancers. Study-wide context: Ivuxolimab is a fully human IgG2 antibody that activates OX40 (CD134).

The repertoire was sequenced with immunoSEQ multiplex PCR; TCRdb's copy has only in-frame clones and lacks some. Found here are under 80,000 clones, roughly 78% of them singletons; the top ten hold less than 6%. This CDR3 has 17 amino acids. The chain joins TRBV21-1 to TRBJ2-1; TRBD2 is taken as the D call from the table, unchecked against the DNA. TRBV21-1 is assigned pseudogene status. The sample here was CD4+ or CD8+ T cells sorted from blood, taken in a trial of the OX40 agonist ivuxolimab. The TCR comes from an adult with an advanced solid tumor such as melanoma, head and neck, liver or kidney cancer. CDR3 in amino acids: CASSHELRVLLYNEQFF. The DNA for the CDR3 is TGTGCCAGCAGCCACGAGCTGAGAGTCCTCCTATACAATGAGCAGTTCTTC.